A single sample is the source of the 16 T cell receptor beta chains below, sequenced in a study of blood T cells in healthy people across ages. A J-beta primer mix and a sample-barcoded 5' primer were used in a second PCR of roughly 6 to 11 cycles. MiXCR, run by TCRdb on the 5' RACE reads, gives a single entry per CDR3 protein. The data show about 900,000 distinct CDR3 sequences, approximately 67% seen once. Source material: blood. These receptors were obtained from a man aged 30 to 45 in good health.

The CDR3 loop reads CASSLKTPGGNSPLHF. The CDR3 DNA reads TGTGCCAGCAGCTTGAAAACACCGGGAGGAAATTCACCCCTCCACTTT. The chain couples TRBV5-4 to TRBJ1-6; no clear D. Germline V gene sequence: CDR1 SGHNT, CDR2 YYREEE (reference sequence). V was cut by 1 base and J by 7 bases, with 15 bases left in between. This CDR3 has 16 amino acids.

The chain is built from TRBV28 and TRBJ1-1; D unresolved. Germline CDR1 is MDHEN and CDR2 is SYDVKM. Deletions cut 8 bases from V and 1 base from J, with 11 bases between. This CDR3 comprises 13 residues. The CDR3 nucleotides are TGTGCCAGCCATGGGAGAAAGAACACTGAAGCTTTCTTT. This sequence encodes CASHGRKNTEAFF.

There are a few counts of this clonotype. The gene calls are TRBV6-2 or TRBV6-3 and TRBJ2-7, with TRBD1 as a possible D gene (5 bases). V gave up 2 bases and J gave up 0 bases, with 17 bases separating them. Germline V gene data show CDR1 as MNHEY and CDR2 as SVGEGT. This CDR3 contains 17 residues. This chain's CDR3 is CASSYSGRTGSSYEQYF. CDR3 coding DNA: TGTGCCAGCAGTTACAGTGGGCGTACAGGTTCCTCCTACGAGCAGTACTTC.

DNA for the CDR3: TGCAGTGACCTCCGGGACAGGGGATTCTACGAGCAGTACTTC. Translation: CSDLRDRGFYEQYF. The J gene is TRBJ2-4, the V gene TRBV20-1, with 10 bases matching TRBD1. The better agreement between TRBJ2-7 and the DNA end casts doubt on the J call. CDR1 and CDR2 from the germline V gene are DFQATT and SNEGSKA (reference sequence). The CDR3 extends over 14 amino acids.

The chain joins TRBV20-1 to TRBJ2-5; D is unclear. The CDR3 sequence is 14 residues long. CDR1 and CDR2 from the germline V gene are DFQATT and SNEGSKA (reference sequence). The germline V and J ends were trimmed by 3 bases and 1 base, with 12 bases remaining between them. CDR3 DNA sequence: TGCAGTGCTAGTTTGGTCAGCCTCCAAGAGACCCAGTACTTC. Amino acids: CSASLVSLQETQYF.

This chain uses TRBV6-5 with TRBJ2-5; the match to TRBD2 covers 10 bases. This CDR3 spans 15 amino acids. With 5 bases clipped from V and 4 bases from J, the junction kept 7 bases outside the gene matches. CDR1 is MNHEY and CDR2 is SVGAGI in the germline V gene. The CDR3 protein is CASSPSGGASETQYF. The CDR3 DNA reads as TGTGCCAGCAGTCCAAGCGGGGGGGCATCAGAGACCCAGTACTTC.

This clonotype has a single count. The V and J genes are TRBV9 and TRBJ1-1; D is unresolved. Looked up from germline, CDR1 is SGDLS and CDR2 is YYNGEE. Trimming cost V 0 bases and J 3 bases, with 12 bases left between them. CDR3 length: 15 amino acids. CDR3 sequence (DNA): TGTGCCAGCAGCGTAGCTCCTCTGATCGACACTGAAGCTTTCTTT. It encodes CASSVAPLIDTEAFF.

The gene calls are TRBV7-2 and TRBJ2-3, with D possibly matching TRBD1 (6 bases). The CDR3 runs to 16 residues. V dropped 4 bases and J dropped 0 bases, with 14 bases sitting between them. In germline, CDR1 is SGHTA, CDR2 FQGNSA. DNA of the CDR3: TGTGCCAGCAGCTCCCCCGGGACATATAGCACAGATACGCAGTATTTT. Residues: CASSSPGTYSTDTQYF.

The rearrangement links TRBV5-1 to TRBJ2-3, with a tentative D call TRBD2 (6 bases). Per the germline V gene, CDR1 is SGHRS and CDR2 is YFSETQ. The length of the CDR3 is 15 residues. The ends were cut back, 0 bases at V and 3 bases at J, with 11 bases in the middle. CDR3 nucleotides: TGCGCCAGCAGCTTGGTCGGGGGAAAGACAGATACGCAGTATTTT. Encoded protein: CASSLVGGKTDTQYF.

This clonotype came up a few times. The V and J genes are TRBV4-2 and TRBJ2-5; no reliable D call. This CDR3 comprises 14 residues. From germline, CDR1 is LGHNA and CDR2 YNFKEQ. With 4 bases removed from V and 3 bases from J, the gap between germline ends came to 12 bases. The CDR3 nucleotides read TGTGCCAGCAGCCGTCCATCGACGGAAGAGACCCAGTACTTC. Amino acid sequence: CASSRPSTEETQYF.

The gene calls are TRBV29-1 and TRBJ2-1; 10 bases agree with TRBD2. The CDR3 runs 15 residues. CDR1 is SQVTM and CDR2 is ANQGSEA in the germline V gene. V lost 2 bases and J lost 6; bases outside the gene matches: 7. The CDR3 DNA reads TGCAGCGTTGAATGGGGTAGCGGGGGGACCAATGAGCAGTTCTTC. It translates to CSVEWGSGGTNEQFF.

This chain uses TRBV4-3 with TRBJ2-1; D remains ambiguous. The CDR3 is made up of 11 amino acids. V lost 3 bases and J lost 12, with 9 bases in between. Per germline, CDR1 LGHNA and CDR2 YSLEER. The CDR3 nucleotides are TGCGCCAGCAGCCACCATGGCCCGCAGTTCTTC. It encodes CASSHHGPQFF.

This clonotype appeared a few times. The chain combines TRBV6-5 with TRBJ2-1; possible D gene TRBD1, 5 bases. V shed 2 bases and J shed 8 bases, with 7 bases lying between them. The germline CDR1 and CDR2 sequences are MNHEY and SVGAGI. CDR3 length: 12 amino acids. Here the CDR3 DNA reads TGTGCCAGCAGTTACGAAGGGGATGAGCAGTTCTTC. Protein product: CASSYEGDEQFF.

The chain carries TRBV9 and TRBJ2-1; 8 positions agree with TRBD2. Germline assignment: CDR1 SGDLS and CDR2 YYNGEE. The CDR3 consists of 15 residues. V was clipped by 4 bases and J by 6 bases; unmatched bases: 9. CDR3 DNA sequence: TGTGCCAGCAGCCCCCCGGGACTAGTGGCCAATGAGCAGTTCTTC. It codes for CASSPPGLVANEQFF.

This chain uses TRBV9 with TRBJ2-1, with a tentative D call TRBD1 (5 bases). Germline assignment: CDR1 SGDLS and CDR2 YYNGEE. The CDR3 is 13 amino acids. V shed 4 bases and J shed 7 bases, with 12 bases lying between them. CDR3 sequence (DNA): TGTGCCAGCAGCCCAGGGATAACAAATGAGCAGTTCTTC. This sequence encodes CASSPGITNEQFF.

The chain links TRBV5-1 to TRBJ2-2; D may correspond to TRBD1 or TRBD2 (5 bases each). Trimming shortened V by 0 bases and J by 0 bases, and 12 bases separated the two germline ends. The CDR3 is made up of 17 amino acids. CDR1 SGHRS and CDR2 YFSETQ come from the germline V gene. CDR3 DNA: TGCGCCAGCAGCTTGGAGCTGGGACGACCGAACACCGGGGAGCTGTTTTTT. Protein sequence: CASSLELGRPNTGELFF.